The 16 T cell receptor beta chains listed next were all sequenced from one sample in a study of blood T cell repertoires in COVID-19. The data were produced by immunoSEQ multiplex PCR, yet TCRdb's version contains in-frame clones alone and is incomplete. The data hold 95,000 to 150,000 clones, with 78% observed a single time. Specimen: peripheral blood. The source of these receptors is a man between 70 and 80 years old with acute or convalescent COVID-19.

The J gene is TRBJ2-2, the V gene TRBV2; tentative D call: TRBD1 (5 bases). This CDR3 has 16 amino acids. In germline, CDR1 is SNHLY, CDR2 FYNNEI. V shed 3 bases and J shed 5 bases, with 16 bases lying between them. The CDR3 reads CASSDMAQGGTGELFF. As DNA, the CDR3 is TGTGCCAGCAGTGACATGGCGCAGGGTGGGACCGGGGAGCTGTTTTTT.

This chain uses TRBV5-4 with TRBJ2-3; no clear D. In germline, CDR1 is SGHNT, CDR2 YYREEE (reference sequence). V dropped 0 bases and J dropped 0 bases, with 5 bases sitting between them. The CDR3 consists of 14 residues. This CDR3 reads CASSLVSSTDTQYF. DNA of the CDR3: TGTGCCAGCAGCTTGGTATCTAGCACAGATACGCAGTATTTT. Looking up the rest from reference TRBV5-4 and TRBJ2-3 gives the full variable domain: ETGVTQSPTHLIKTRGQQVTLRCSSQSGHNTVSWYQQALGQGPQFIFQYYREEENGRGNFPPRFSGLQFPNYSSELNVNALELDDSALYLCASSLVSSTDTQYFGPGTRLTVL.

This chain links TRBV6-4 with TRBJ1-5, with 7 bases lining up with TRBD1. The junction had 4 bases not matched to a gene; V was cut back by 4 bases and J by 7 bases. This CDR3 comprises 13 residues. In germline, CDR1 is MRHNA, CDR2 SNTAGT. CDR3 bases: TGTGCCAGCAGTGCCACAGGGGACCAGCCCCAGCATTTT. Residues: CASSATGDQPQHF.

The V gene is TRBV7-2, the J gene TRBJ1-2; D might be TRBD1 (6 bases). There are 14 residues in the CDR3. Germline values: CDR1 SGHTA, CDR2 FQGNSA. Trimming left V 0 bases short and J 2 bases short, with 7 bases between. The CDR3 bases are TGTGCCAGCAGCTTAGCGCAGGGGAACTATGGCTACACCTTC. Its translation is CASSLAQGNYGYTF.

The chain carries TRBV11-3 and TRBJ2-7; D remains unclear. V was clipped by 1 base and J by 0 bases, with 10 bases between them. In germline, CDR1 is SGHNT, CDR2 YENEEA. This CDR3 has 15 amino acids. The CDR3 reads CASSLGPSSSYEQYF. The DNA for the CDR3 is TGTGCCAGCAGCTTAGGCCCAAGTAGCTCCTACGAGCAGTACTTC. Supplemented by reference TRBV11-3 and TRBJ2-7, the full variable domain reads EAGVVQSPRYKIIEKKQPVAFWCNPISGHNTLYWYLQNLGQGPELLIRYENEEAVDDSQLPKDRFSAERLKGVDSTLKIQPAELGDSAVYLCASSLGPSSSYEQYFGPGTRLTVT.

This chain links TRBV7-8 with TRBJ2-5; D gene ambiguous. The CDR3 loop spans 12 amino acids. V lost 6 bases and J lost 1, with 6 bases in between. Germline assignment: CDR1 SGHVS and CDR2 FQNEAQ. The CDR3 reads CASRPGQETQYF. As DNA, the CDR3 is TGTGCCAGCAGACCCGGCCAAGAGACCCAGTACTTC. Combining the CDR3 with reference TRBV7-8 and TRBJ2-5 gives the whole variable domain GAGVSQSPRYKVAKRGQDVALRCDPISGHVSLFWYQQALGQGPEFLTYFQNEAQLDKSGLPSDRFFAERPEGSVSTLKIQRTQQEDSAVYLCASRPGQETQYFGPGTRLLVL.

The rearrangement uses TRBV5-1 and TRBJ1-1, with 8 bases fitting TRBD1. The CDR3 is 16 residues long. V was clipped by 3 bases and J by 6 bases; unmatched bases: 13. From germline, CDR1 is SGHRS and CDR2 YFSETQ. The CDR3 region has the DNA TGCGCCAGCAGCTCGGGGACAGGCTGGCGGGATTCTGAAGCTTTCTTT. It translates to CASSSGTGWRDSEAFF.

This clone was seen once. The V and J genes are TRBV11-2 and TRBJ1-3; unclear D gene. The CDR3 extends over 16 amino acids. In germline, CDR1 is SGHAT, CDR2 FQNNGV. Trimming cost V 2 bases and J 1 base, with 12 bases left between them. The CDR3 reads CASSLFGSYSGNTIYF. The CDR3 DNA sequence: TGTGCCAGCAGCTTATTTGGGAGCTATTCTGGAAACACCATATATTTT.

V usage is TRBV12-3 or TRBV12-4 and J usage is TRBJ1-2; D ambiguous. Trimming cost V 5 bases and J 1 base, with 8 bases left between them. This CDR3 region has 13 residues. The CDR3 DNA reads TGTGCCAGCAGTGTTGACATTAACTATGGCTACACCTTC. Protein product: CASSVDINYGYTF.

This chain uses TRBV4-3 with TRBJ1-2; D unclear. V was trimmed by 1 base and J by 6 bases, leaving 9 bases between them. From germline, CDR1 is LGHNA and CDR2 YSLEER. The CDR3 is 13 amino acids. The CDR3 loop reads CASSQVAGNGYTF. CDR3 DNA sequence: TGCGCCAGCAGCCAAGTTGCCGGGAATGGCTACACCTTC.

This clone was recorded only once. The same CDR3 can be traced to other DNA sequences in this sample. The chain uses TRBV4-3 and TRBJ1-1; D not resolved. The V end was cut by 4 bases, the J end by 2 bases, with 11 bases between. The CDR3 spans 14 residues. The germline gives CDR1 LGHNA, CDR2 YSLEER. In nucleotides, the CDR3 is TGCGCCAGCAGCCCCGGAACAGCAAACACTGAAGCTTTCTTT. Amino acid sequence: CASSPGTANTEAFF.

V is TRBV7-8 and J is TRBJ1-4; D may be TRBD1 (5 bases). Trimming left V 1 base short and J 2 bases short, with 17 bases between. Germline V gene sequence: CDR1 SGHVS, CDR2 FQNEAQ. CDR3 size: 18 residues. The CDR3 region is CASSLGPGEGPTNEKLFF. DNA for the CDR3: TGTGCCAGCAGCTTAGGTCCCGGGGAGGGACCTACTAATGAAAAACTGTTTTTT.

The chain carries TRBV3-1 (or the pseudogene TRBV3-2) and TRBJ2-5, with D uncertain. Germline lookup yields CDR1 LGHDT and CDR2 YNNKEL (reference sequence). The CDR3 runs to 13 residues. The V gene lost 2 bases and the J gene lost 4 bases, with 8 bases spanning the gap. This CDR3 reads CASSQSGIETQYF. The CDR3 bases are TGTGCCAGCAGCCAATCAGGAATAGAGACCCAGTACTTC.

The genes are TRBV5-6 and TRBJ2-1, with a weak D call TRBD2 (7 bases). Trimming stripped 9 bases from V and 4 bases from J, with 14 bases between. This CDR3 is 13 amino acids long. Germline lookup yields CDR1 SGHDT and CDR2 YYEEEE. The CDR3 region has the DNA TGTGCCACCCGGGGGGCCCTGTACAATGAGCAGTTCTTC. Its translation is CATRGALYNEQFF.

V and J are TRBV11-2 and TRBJ2-2; D may be TRBD2 (7 bases). The germline gives CDR1 SGHAT, CDR2 FQNNGV. There are 19 residues in the CDR3. Trimming shortened V by 5 bases and J by 4 bases, and 26 bases separated the two germline ends. The DNA for the CDR3 is TGTGCCAGCAGCCAAAACCTTAGGGGGGGGCCGCGTGCCACCGGGGAGCTGTTTTTT. This translates into CASSQNLRGGPRATGELFF. Full variable domain (missing parts from reference TRBV11-2 and TRBJ2-2): EAGVAQSPRYKIIEKRQSVAFWCNPISGHATLYWYQQILGQGPKLLIQFQNNGVVDDSQLPKDRFSAERLKGVDSTLKIQPAKLEDSAVYLCASSQNLRGGPRATGELFFGEGSRLTVL.

The gene calls are TRBV5-1 and TRBJ1-4; 9 bases fit TRBD1. This CDR3 contains 14 residues. Germline V gene lookup returns CDR1 SGHRS and CDR2 YFSETQ. Trimming removed 4 bases from V and 5 bases from J; junction bases left unmatched: 3. CDR3 amino acids: CASSVGTGNEKLFF. The CDR3 nucleotides are TGCGCCAGCAGCGTCGGGACAGGGAATGAAAAACTGTTTTTT.